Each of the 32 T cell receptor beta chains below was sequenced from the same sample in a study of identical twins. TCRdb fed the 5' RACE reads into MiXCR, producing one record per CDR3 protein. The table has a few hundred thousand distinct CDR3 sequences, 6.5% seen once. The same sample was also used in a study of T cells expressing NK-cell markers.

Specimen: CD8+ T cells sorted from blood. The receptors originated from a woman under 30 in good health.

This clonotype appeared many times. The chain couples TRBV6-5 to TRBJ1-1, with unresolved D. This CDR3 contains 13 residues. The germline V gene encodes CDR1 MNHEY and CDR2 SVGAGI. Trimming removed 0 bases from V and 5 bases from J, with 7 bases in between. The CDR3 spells CASSYSFGTEAFF. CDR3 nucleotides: TGTGCCAGCAGTTACTCGTTCGGGACTGAAGCTTTCTTT.

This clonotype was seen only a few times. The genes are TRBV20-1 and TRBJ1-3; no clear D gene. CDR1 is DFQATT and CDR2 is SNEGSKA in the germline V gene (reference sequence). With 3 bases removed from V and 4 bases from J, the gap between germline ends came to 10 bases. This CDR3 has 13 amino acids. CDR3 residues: CSASREAGNTIYF. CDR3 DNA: TGCAGTGCTAGCCGGGAGGCAGGAAACACCATATATTTT.

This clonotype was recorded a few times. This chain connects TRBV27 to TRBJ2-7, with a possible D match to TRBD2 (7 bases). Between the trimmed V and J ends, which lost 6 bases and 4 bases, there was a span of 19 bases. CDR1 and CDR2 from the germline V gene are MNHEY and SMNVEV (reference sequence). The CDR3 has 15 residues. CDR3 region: CASRGLGGGGYEQYF. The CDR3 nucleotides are TGTGCCAGCAGGGGGTTAGGAGGGGGGGGATACGAGCAGTACTTC.

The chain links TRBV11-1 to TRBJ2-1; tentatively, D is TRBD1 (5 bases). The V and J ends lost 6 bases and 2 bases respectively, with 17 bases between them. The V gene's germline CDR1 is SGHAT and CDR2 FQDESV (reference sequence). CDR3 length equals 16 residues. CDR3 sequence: CASSFGHTNTYNEQFF. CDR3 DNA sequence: TGTGCCAGCAGTTTCGGACACACTAATACCTACAATGAGCAGTTCTTC.

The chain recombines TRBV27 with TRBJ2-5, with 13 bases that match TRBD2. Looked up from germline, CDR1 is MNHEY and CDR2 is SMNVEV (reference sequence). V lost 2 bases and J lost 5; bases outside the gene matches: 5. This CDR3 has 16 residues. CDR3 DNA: TGTGCCAGCAGTTTAGTAGGGACTAGCGGGACGGAGACCCAGTACTTC. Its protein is CASSLVGTSGTETQYF.

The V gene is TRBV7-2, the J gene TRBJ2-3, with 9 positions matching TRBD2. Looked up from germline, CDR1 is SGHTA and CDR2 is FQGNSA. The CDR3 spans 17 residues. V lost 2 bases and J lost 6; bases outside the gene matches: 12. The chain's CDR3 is CASSLMGGGARSDTQYF. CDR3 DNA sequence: TGTGCCAGCAGCTTAATGGGCGGGGGGGCACGATCTGATACGCAGTATTTT.

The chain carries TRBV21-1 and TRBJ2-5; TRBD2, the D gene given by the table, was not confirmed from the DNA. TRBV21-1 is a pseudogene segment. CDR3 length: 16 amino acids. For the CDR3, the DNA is TGTGCCAGCAGCAAAGCGCTCGTAGTCTTCCGAGAGACCCAGTACTTC. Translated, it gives CASSKALVVFRETQYF.

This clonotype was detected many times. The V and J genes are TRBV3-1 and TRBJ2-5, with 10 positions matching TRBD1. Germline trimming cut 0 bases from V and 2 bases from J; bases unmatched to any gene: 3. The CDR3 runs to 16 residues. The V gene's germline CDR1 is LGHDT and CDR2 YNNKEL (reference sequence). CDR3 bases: TGTGCCAGCAGCCAAGAGGGACAGGGGACGCAAGAGACCCAGTACTTC. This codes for CASSQEGQGTQETQYF.

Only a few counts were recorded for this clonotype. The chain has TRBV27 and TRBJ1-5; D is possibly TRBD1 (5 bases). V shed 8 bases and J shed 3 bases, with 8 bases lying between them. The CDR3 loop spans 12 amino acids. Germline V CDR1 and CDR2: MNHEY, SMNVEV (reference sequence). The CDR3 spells CASGDLNQPQHF. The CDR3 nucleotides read TGTGCCAGCGGGGACCTCAATCAGCCCCAGCATTTT.

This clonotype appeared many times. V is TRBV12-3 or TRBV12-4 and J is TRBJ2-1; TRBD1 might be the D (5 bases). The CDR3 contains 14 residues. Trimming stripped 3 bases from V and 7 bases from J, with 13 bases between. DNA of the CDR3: TGTGCCAGCAGTTTTAAGGGGTCGACAAATGAGCAGTTCTTC. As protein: CASSFKGSTNEQFF.

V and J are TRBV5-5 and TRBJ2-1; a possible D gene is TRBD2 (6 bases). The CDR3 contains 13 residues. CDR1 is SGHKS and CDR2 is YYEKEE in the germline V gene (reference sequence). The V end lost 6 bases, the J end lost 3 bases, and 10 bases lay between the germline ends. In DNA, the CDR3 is TGTGCCAGCATAGCGGTTCTCTACAATGAGCAGTTCTTC. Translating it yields CASIAVLYNEQFF.

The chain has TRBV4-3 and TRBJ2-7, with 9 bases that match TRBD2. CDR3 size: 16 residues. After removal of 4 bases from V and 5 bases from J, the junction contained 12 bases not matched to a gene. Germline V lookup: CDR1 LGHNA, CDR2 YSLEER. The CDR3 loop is CASSLQGPGLADEQYF. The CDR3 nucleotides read TGCGCCAGCAGCCTTCAAGGGCCGGGACTAGCAGACGAGCAGTACTTC.

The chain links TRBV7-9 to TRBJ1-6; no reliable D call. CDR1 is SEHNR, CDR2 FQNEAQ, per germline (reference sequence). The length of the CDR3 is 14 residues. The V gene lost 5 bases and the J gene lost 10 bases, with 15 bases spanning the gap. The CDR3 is CASSSEGSRSPLHF. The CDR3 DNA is TGTGCCAGCAGCAGCGAAGGGAGTAGATCACCCCTCCACTTT.

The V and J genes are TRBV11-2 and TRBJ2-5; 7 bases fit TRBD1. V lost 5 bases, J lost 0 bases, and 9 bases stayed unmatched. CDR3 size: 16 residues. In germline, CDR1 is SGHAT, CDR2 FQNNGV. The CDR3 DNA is TGTGCCAGCAGCCGCAAGGACAGGCCGTACCAAGAGACCCAGTACTTC. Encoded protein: CASSRKDRPYQETQYF.

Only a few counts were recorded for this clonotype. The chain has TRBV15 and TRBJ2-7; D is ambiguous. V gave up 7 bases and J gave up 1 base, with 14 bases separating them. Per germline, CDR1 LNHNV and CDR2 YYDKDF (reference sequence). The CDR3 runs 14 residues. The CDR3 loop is CATTMDGQSYEQYF. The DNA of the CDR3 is TGTGCCACCACGATGGACGGTCAATCCTACGAGCAGTACTTC. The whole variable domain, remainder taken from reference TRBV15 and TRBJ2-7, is DAMVIQNPRYQVTQFGKPVTLSCSQTLNHNVMYWYQQKSSQAPKLLFHYYDKDFNNEADTPDNFQSRRPNTSFCFLDIRSPGLGDTAMYLCATTMDGQSYEQYFGPGTRLTVT.

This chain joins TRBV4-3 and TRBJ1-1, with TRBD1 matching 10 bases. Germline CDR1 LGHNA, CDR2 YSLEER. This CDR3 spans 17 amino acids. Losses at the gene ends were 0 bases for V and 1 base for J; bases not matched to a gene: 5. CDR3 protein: CASSQEPGTGANTEAFF. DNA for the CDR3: TGCGCCAGCAGCCAAGAGCCCGGGACAGGGGCGAACACTGAAGCTTTCTTT.

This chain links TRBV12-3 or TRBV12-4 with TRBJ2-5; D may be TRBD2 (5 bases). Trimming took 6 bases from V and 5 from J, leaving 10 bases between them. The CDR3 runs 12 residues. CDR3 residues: CASRRRGETQYF. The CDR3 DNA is TGTGCCAGCAGGCGTAGAGGGGAGACCCAGTACTTC.

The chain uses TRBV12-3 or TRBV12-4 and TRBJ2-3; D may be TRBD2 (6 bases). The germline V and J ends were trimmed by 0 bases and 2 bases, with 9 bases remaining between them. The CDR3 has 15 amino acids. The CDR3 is CASSLAAGHTDTQYF. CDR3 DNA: TGTGCCAGCAGTTTAGCGGCGGGGCACACAGATACGCAGTATTTT.

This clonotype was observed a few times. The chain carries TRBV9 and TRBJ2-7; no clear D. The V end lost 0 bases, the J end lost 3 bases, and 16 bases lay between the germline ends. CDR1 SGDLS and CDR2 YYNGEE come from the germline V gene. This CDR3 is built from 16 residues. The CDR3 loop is CASSVGRTSAGYEQYF. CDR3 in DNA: TGTGCCAGCAGCGTAGGACGAACTTCTGCCGGCTACGAGCAGTACTTC. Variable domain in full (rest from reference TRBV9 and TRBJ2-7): DSGVTQTPKHLITATGQRVTLRCSPRSGDLSVYWYQQSLDQGLQFLIQYYNGEERAKGNILERFSAQQFPDLHSELNLSSLELGDSALYFCASSVGRTSAGYEQYFGPGTRLTVT.

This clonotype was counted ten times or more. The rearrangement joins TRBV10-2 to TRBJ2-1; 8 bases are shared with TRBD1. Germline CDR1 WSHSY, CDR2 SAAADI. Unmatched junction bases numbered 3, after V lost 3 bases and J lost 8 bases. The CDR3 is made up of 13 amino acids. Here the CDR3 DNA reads TGCGCCAGCAGTGACCCAGGGGGCGATGAGCAGTTCTTC. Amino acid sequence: CASSDPGGDEQFF.

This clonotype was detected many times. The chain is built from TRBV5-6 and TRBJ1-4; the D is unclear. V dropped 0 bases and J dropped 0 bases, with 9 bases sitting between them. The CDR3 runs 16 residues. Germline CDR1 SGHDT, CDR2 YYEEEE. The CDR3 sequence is CASSLGPSTTNEKLFF. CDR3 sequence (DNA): TGTGCCAGCAGCTTGGGACCGAGCACAACTAATGAAAAACTGTTTTTT.

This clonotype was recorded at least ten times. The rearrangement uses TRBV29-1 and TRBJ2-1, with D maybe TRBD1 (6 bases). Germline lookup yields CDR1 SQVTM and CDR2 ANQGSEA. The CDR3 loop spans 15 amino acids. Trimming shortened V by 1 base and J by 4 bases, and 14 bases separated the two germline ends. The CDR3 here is CSVEGSDRFYNEQFF. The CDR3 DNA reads TGCAGCGTTGAAGGCTCAGACAGGTTTTACAATGAGCAGTTCTTC.

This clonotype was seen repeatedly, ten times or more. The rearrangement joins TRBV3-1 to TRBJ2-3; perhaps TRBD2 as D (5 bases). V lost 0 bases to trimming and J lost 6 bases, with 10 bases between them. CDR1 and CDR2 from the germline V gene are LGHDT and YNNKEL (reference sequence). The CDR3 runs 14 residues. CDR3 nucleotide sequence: TGTGCCAGCAGCCAAGATCTGGAGGCTGATACGCAGTATTTT. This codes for CASSQDLEADTQYF.

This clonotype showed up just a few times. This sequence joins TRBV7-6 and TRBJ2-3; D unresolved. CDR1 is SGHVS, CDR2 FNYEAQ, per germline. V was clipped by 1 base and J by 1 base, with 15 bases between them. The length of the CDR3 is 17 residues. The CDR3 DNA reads TGTGCCAGCAGCTTAGGGGCTGCGAATCCCGGCACAGATACGCAGTATTTT. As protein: CASSLGAANPGTDTQYF.

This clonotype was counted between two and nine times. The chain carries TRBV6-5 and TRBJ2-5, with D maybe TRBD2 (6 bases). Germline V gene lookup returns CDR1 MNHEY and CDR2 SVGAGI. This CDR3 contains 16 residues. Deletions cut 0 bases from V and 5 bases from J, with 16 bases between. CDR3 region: CASSYSTGGEGETQYF. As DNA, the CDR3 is TGTGCCAGCAGTTACTCGACCGGGGGTGAGGGGGAGACCCAGTACTTC.

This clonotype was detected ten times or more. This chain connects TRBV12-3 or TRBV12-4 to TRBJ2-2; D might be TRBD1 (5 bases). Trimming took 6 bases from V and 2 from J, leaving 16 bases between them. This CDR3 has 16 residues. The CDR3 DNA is TGTGCCAGCAGACTTCGATGGGGCAAAAACACCGGGGAGCTGTTTTTT. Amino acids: CASRLRWGKNTGELFF.

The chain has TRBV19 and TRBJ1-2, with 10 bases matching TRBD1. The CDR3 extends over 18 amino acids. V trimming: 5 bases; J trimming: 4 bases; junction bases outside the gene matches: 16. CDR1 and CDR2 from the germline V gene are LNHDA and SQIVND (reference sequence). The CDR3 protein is CASSAIRDRGQRGYGYTF. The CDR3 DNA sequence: TGTGCCAGTAGTGCAATACGGGACAGGGGACAGCGTGGCTATGGCTACACCTTC.

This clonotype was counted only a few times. This chain's CDR3 is CASTLVGVSGYTF. The CDR3 DNA is TGTGCCAGCACCCTAGTTGGGGTGAGTGGCTACACCTTC. The chain has TRBV12-3 or TRBV12-4 and TRBJ1-2; no clear D gene. This CDR3 has 13 amino acids. The V end was cut by 7 bases, the J end by 7 bases, with 16 bases between.

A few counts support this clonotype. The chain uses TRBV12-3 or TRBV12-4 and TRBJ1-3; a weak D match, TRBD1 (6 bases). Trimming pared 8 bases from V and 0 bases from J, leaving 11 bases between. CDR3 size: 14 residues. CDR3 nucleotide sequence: TGTGCCAGCGGCGGGGGCTCCTCTGGAAACACCATATATTTT. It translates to CASGGGSSGNTIYF.

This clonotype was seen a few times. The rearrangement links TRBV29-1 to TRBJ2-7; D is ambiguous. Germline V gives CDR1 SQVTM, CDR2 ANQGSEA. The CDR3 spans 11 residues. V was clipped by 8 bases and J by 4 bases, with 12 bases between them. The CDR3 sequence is CSPSGSYEQYF. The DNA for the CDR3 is TGCAGCCCCTCCGGTTCGTACGAGCAGTACTTC.

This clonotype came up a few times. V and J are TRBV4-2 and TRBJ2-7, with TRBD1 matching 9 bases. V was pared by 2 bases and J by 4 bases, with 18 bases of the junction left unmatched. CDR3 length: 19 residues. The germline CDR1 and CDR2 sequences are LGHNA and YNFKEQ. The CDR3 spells CASSQISSTKPGQGYEQYF. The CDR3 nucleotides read TGTGCCAGCAGCCAAATTTCCTCCACCAAACCGGGACAGGGATACGAGCAGTACTTC.

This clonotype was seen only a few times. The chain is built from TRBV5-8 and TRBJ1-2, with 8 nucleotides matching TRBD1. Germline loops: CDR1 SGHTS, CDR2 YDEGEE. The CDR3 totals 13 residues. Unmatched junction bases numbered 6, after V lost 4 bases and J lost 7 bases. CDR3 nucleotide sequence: TGTGCCAGCAGCCCAGGACAGGGAGGTGGCTACACCTTC. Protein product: CASSPGQGGGYTF.